These T cell receptor beta chains were read from a single sample in a study of regulatory T cells in long-lasting Graves disease. TCRdb processed the multiplex PCR reads anew with MiXCR; each CDR3 protein has one entry. Of a few hundred thousand distinct CDR3 sequences listed, around an eighth are singletons. The same sample was also studied in work on T cells in Graves' hyperthyroidism and ophthalmopathy.

The sample here was peripheral blood mononuclear cells (PBMCs), taken at new diagnosis, from a patient treated with antithyroid drugs. All receptors come from a man in his thirties or forties with Graves disease. Both conserved end residues are part of each CDR3. Fields, in order: CDR3 protein, CDR3 DNA, D gene, V gene, clone size, J gene. D genes are given only for firm matches. A clone size is listed for some rows: how often the clone was seen (once, few, many), or a class if it is expanded.

CDR3: CSARVFRVGAFF; DNA: TGCAGTGCTAGAGTTTTTAGGGTTGGGGCTTTCTTT; D: NA; V: TRBV20-1; size: many; J: TRBJ1-1
CDR3: CSARRDRRDEQYF; DNA: TGCAGTGCTAGACGGGACAGGCGGGACGAGCAGTACTTC; D: TRBD1; V: TRBV20-1; size: few; J: TRBJ2-7
CDR3: CAWSGTANTGELFF; DNA: TGTGCCTGGAGTGGGACAGCGAACACCGGGGAGCTGTTTTTT; D: NA; V: TRBV30; size: many; J: TRBJ2-2
CDR3: CATMLGFGYTF; DNA: TGTGCCACCATGCTGGGTTTCGGCTACACCTTC; D: NA; V: TRBV6-1; size: many; J: TRBJ1-2
CDR3: CASLAESADTQYF; DNA: TGTGCCAGCCTGGCAGAAAGTGCAGATACGCAGTATTTT; D: NA; V: TRBV12-3/TRBV12-4; size: many; J: TRBJ2-3
CDR3: CASTRGTGELFF; DNA: TGTGCCAGCACCCGTGGCACCGGGGAGCTGTTTTTT; D: NA; V: TRBV7-9; size: many; J: TRBJ2-2
CDR3: CASSFYDGRYQPQHF; DNA: TGTGCCAGCAGCTTTTACGACGGCCGATATCAGCCCCAGCATTTT; D: NA; V: TRBV5-5; size: NA; J: TRBJ1-5
CDR3: CSARGLGGVNTEAFF; DNA: TGCAGTGCTAGAGGGCTAGGGGGCGTTAACACTGAAGCTTTCTTT; D: TRBD1; V: TRBV20-1; size: many; J: TRBJ1-1
CDR3: CASIPGAGLGYTF; DNA: TGTGCCAGCATTCCAGGGGCCGGCCTTGGCTACACCTTC; D: NA; V: TRBV6-1; size: many; J: TRBJ1-2
CDR3: CATSDPLAGKETQYF; DNA: TGTGCCACCAGTGACCCGCTAGCGGGCAAAGAGACCCAGTACTTC; D: TRBD2; V: TRBV24-1; size: NA; J: TRBJ2-5
CDR3: CATSELGDLSTDTQYF; DNA: TGTGCCACCAGTGAACTCGGTGATCTGTCAACAGATACGCAGTATTTT; D: NA; V: TRBV24-1; size: many; J: TRBJ2-3
CDR3: CASSPRTGGRTGELFF; DNA: TGTGCCAGCTCACCAAGGACAGGGGGCCGCACCGGGGAGCTGTTTTTT; D: TRBD1; V: TRBV18; size: many; J: TRBJ2-2
CDR3: CAWSASGLGETQYF; DNA: TGTGCCTGGAGTGCCAGCGGGCTGGGGGAGACCCAGTACTTC; D: NA; V: TRBV30; size: many; J: TRBJ2-5
CDR3: CSPRGQGAYEQYF; DNA: TGCAGTCCCCGGGGACAGGGGGCCTACGAGCAGTACTTC; D: TRBD1; V: TRBV20-1; size: NA; J: TRBJ2-7
CDR3: CASSSGTGLPYEQYF; DNA: TGTGCCAGCAGTTCAGGGACAGGGCTCCCCTACGAGCAGTACTTC; D: TRBD1; V: TRBV6-2/TRBV6-3; size: few; J: TRBJ2-7
CDR3: CASSLAGGSNEQFF; DNA: TGTGCCAGCAGCTTAGCTGGGGGGAGTAATGAGCAGTTCTTC; D: NA; V: TRBV11-2; size: many; J: TRBJ2-1
CDR3: CASSLASAETQYF; DNA: TGTGCCAGCAGCTTAGCTAGCGCGGAGACCCAGTACTTC; D: NA; V: TRBV7-2; size: many; J: TRBJ2-5
CDR3: CAWSLDRVDGYTF; DNA: TGTGCCTGGAGCTTGGACAGGGTGGATGGCTACACCTTC; D: TRBD1; V: TRBV30; size: NA; J: TRBJ1-2
CDR3: CAWSRDNKAGNTIYF; DNA: TGTGCCTGGAGTCGGGACAATAAAGCTGGAAACACCATATATTTT; D: NA; V: TRBV30; size: NA; J: TRBJ1-3
CDR3: CASSPDGAWTF; DNA: TGTGCCAGCAGTCCCGATGGGGCATGGACCTTC; D: NA; V: TRBV12-3/TRBV12-4; size: many; J: TRBJ1-2
CDR3: CASGNAPGLAGEWYEQYF; DNA: TGTGCCAGCGGGAATGCCCCGGGACTAGCGGGAGAGTGGTACGAGCAGTACTTC; D: TRBD2; V: TRBV27; size: many; J: TRBJ2-7
CDR3: CASSQTIGQGTNQPQHF; DNA: TGTGCCAGCAGCCAAACTATTGGACAGGGGACCAATCAGCCCCAGCATTTT; D: TRBD1; V: TRBV3-1; size: NA; J: TRBJ1-5
CDR3: CASSSPSTLRYTF; DNA: TGTGCCAGCAGTTCCCCATCGACACTCCGCTACACCTTC; D: NA; V: TRBV6-5; size: NA; J: TRBJ1-2
CDR3: CASSPPAGASQETQYF; DNA: TGCGCCAGCAGTCCGCCCGCCGGTGCCTCTCAAGAGACCCAGTACTTC; D: NA; V: TRBV5-1; size: NA; J: TRBJ2-5
CDR3: CASSLMVGDLGYEQYF; DNA: TGTGCCAGCAGCTTAATGGTGGGGGACCTAGGCTACGAGCAGTACTTC; D: NA; V: TRBV7-8; size: few; J: TRBJ2-7
CDR3: CASSDPGSRKLF; DNA: TGTGCCAGCAGTGATCCGGGGAGTAGGAAGCTCTTC; D: NA; V: TRBV2; size: many; J: TRBJ2-1
CDR3: CASTAQGYSPLHF; DNA: TGTGCCAGCACCGCACAGGGGTACTCACCCCTCCACTTT; D: TRBD1; V: TRBV11-2; size: many; J: TRBJ1-6
CDR3: CSARGLALSEQYF; DNA: TGCAGTGCTAGAGGGCTAGCTCTATCCGAGCAGTACTTC; D: NA; V: TRBV20-1; size: many; J: TRBJ2-7
CDR3: CASSRAQGDYEQYF; DNA: TGTGCCAGCAGCCGTGCGCAGGGTGACTACGAGCAGTACTTC; D: NA; V: TRBV11-2; size: many; J: TRBJ2-7
CDR3: CASSYTRFSGRSGANVLTF; DNA: TGTGCCAGCAGTTACACCCGGTTTAGCGGGAGATCTGGGGCCAACGTCCTGACTTTC; D: TRBD2; V: TRBV6-9; size: NA; J: TRBJ2-6
CDR3: CAASLPGQSQPQHF; DNA: TGTGCCGCCTCACTTCCGGGACAAAGTCAGCCCCAGCATTTT; D: NA; V: TRBV6-2/TRBV6-3; size: NA; J: TRBJ1-5
CDR3: CASSQEGTTQYF; DNA: TGTGCCAGCAGCCAAGAAGGGACGACCCAGTACTTC; D: NA; V: TRBV4-2; size: many; J: TRBJ2-5
CDR3: CSASPTGGLHDIQYF; DNA: TGCAGTGCTAGTCCGACAGGGGGCCTTCATGACATTCAGTACTTC; D: TRBD1; V: TRBV20-1; size: many; J: TRBJ2-4
CDR3: CASSVGLAGDDEQFF; DNA: TGTGCCAGCAGCGTAGGGCTAGCGGGAGACGATGAGCAGTTCTTC; D: TRBD2; V: TRBV9; size: NA; J: TRBJ2-1
CDR3: CASSLEGLGDTQYF; DNA: TGTGCCAGCAGTCTGGAGGGCCTGGGGGATACGCAGTATTTT; D: NA; V: TRBV12-3/TRBV12-4; size: many; J: TRBJ2-3
CDR3: CASRPPGQGSHTGELFF; DNA: TGTGCCAGTCGACCGCCGGGACAGGGGTCCCACACCGGGGAGCTGTTTTTT; D: TRBD1; V: TRBV19; size: few; J: TRBJ2-2
CDR3: CASSSTGSGETQYF; DNA: TGTGCCAGCAGCTCGACAGGGTCGGGAGAGACCCAGTACTTC; D: TRBD1; V: TRBV7-7; size: few; J: TRBJ2-5
CDR3: CSARDHRSGTLHEQYF; DNA: TGCAGTGCTAGAGATCACCGGTCGGGCACCCTCCACGAGCAGTACTTC; D: NA; V: TRBV20-1; size: many; J: TRBJ2-7
CDR3: CATGQGGQNIQYF; DNA: TGTGCCACGGGACAGGGAGGCCAAAACATTCAGTACTTC; D: TRBD1; V: TRBV6-2/TRBV6-3; size: few; J: TRBJ2-4
CDR3: CTSSQFSYGEAFF; DNA: TGTACCAGCAGCCAGTTCAGCTACGGGGAAGCTTTCTTT; D: NA; V: TRBV3-1; size: NA; J: TRBJ1-1
CDR3: CASSPPQGYEQYF; DNA: TGTGCCAGCTCACCGCCACAGGGCTACGAGCAGTACTTC; D: NA; V: TRBV18; size: many; J: TRBJ2-7
CDR3: CASSYSTDRSAYEQYF; DNA: TGTGCCAGCAGTTACTCTACCGACAGGTCCGCCTACGAGCAGTACTTC; D: NA; V: TRBV6-2/TRBV6-3; size: many; J: TRBJ2-7
CDR3: CSARGEFYEQYF; DNA: TGCAGTGCTAGGGGGGAATTCTACGAGCAGTACTTC; D: NA; V: TRBV20-1; size: many; J: TRBJ2-7
CDR3: CAWSVEGLETQYF; DNA: TGTGCCTGGAGTGTGGAGGGGCTGGAGACCCAGTACTTC; D: NA; V: TRBV30; size: many; J: TRBJ2-5
CDR3: CACTSTQKWEQYF; DNA: TGTGCCTGCACATCCACACAAAAGTGGGAGCAGTACTTC; D: NA; V: TRBV6-2/TRBV6-3; size: NA; J: TRBJ2-7